The 20 T cell receptor beta chains given below trace back to one sample, sequenced in a study of metastatic and nonmetastatic thyroid tumors. Each patient went into thyroid surgery without having received any treatment. With MiXCR, TCRdb called clones anew from the PCR reads. The repertoire holds approximately 8,000 clones, with over 25% as singletons. Sequencing was performed on adjacent normal tissue. Receptors were obtained from a female donor with papillary thyroid cancer or a benign thyroid nodule (not recorded which). Some clones in this sample may be carry-over from other donors' samples.

The V call is TRBV27, the J call TRBJ2-1; D uncertain. Germline V lookup: CDR1 MNHEY, CDR2 SMNVEV (reference sequence). The V and J ends lost 2 bases and 5 bases respectively, with 7 bases between them. The CDR3 spans 13 residues. CDR3 nucleotide sequence: TGTGCCAGCAGTTTAGGAGAACACAATGAGCAGTTCTTC. Its protein product is CASSLGEHNEQFF.

Notes on this clone: This may be a read error: a much more frequent sequence differs by one nucleotide. At the DNA level, this CDR3 is encoded by other sequences in the same sample as well. This sequence joins TRBV18 and TRBJ1-5; no clear D. This CDR3 spans 13 amino acids. Deletions cut 0 bases from V and 10 bases from J, with 10 bases between. CDR1 KGHSH and CDR2 LQKENI come from the germline V gene. The CDR3: CASSPPAGQPQHF. In DNA form, the CDR3 reads TGTGCCAGCTCACCACCCGCCGGTCAACCCCAGCATTTT.

The CDR3 loop is CSVLGIWGATEQYF. CDR3 coding DNA: TGCAGTGTTCTAGGTATCTGGGGAGCCACCGAGCAGTACTTC. The gene calls are TRBV20-1 and TRBJ2-7; D possibly corresponds to TRBD2 (5 bases). Trimming left V 7 bases short and J 6 bases short, with 22 bases between. The CDR3 runs 14 residues. Looked up from germline, CDR1 is DFQATT and CDR2 is SNEGSKA (reference sequence).

This clone was seen a handful of times. V and J are TRBV27 and TRBJ1-2, with unresolved D. Germline V gene data show CDR1 as MNHEY and CDR2 as SMNVEV (reference sequence). The CDR3 length is 13 residues. V lost 3 bases, J lost 2 bases, and 7 bases lay in between. In nucleotides, the CDR3 is TGTGCCAGCAGTTTTGGAGAGAACTATGGCTACACCTTC. This codes for CASSFGENYGYTF.

By proportion, this clone is medium-sized. The V call is TRBV15, the J call TRBJ2-5, with 7 nucleotides matching TRBD1. The germline V gene encodes CDR1 LNHNV and CDR2 YYDKDF (reference sequence). The length of the CDR3 is 14 residues. V lost 1 base and J lost 2; bases outside the gene matches: 1. CDR3 loop: CATSRAGQQETQYF. The CDR3 bases are TGTGCCACCAGCAGAGCGGGACAGCAAGAGACCCAGTACTTC.

In this sample, this clone turned up a few times. The junction and the germline gene differ at one end; a read error may be behind it. The chain links TRBV6-5 to TRBJ2-3, with D possibly called TRBD1 or TRBD2 (5 bases each). CDR3 length: 16 residues. CDR1 is MNHEY and CDR2 is SVGAGI in the germline V gene. This CDR3 is CASSYSPGWGTDTQYF. Written as DNA, the CDR3 is TGTGCCAGCAGTTACTCGCCGGGATGGGGCACAGATACGCAATATTTT.

In its sample, this clone was seen a few times. J is TRBJ1-2 and V is TRBV6-2 or TRBV6-3; a weak D match, TRBD1 (5 bases). CDR1 is MNHEY, CDR2 SVGEGT, per germline. V lost 6 bases, J lost 1 base, and 9 bases lay in between. The CDR3 spans 13 residues. In DNA, the CDR3 is TGTGCCAGCAGCCCAGGGTTTAACTATGGCTACACCTTC. Translation: CASSPGFNYGYTF.

Notes on this clone: A read error may produce the germline difference seen at one junction end. The chain joins TRBV2 to TRBJ2-1, with 14 bases matching TRBD2. CDR1 is SNHLY and CDR2 is FYNNEI in the germline V gene. This CDR3 region has 18 residues. The CDR3, as DNA: TGTGCCGGCTCGGGACTAGCGGGAGCGGCTGAGTCCTACAGTGAGCAGTTCTTC. Translated: CAGSGLAGAAESYSEQFF.

The table lists this clone with a few counts. At one end the junction does not follow the germline gene, possibly because of a read error. The V call is TRBV28, the J call TRBJ2-6, with 7 positions matching TRBD1. Looked up from germline, CDR1 is MDHEN and CDR2 is SYDVKM. The CDR3 has 15 amino acids. The CDR3 protein is CASSPQGVGSYVPTF. DNA of the CDR3: TGTGCCAGCAGTCCGCAGGGGGTTGGGTCCTACGTCCCGACTTTC.

The gene calls are TRBV5-1 and TRBJ2-1, with 8 bases matching TRBD1. This CDR3 region has 14 residues. The V and J ends lost 4 bases and 5 bases, in that order; junction bases with no gene match: 5. From germline, CDR1 is SGHRS and CDR2 YFSETQ. Here the CDR3 DNA reads TGCGCCAGCAGCACCCGGACAGGGAACAATGAGCAGTTCTTC. This codes for CASSTRTGNNEQFF.

The genes are TRBV28 and TRBJ2-2; 9 bases align to TRBD1. The CDR3 loop spans 16 amino acids. The germline V gene encodes CDR1 MDHEN and CDR2 SYDVKM. The trim removed 5 bases at V and 1 base at J, leaving 5 bases unmatched. CDR3 amino acids: CASSPRQGGNTGELFF. The CDR3 bases are TGTGCCAGCAGTCCGAGACAGGGGGGGAACACCGGGGAGCTGTTTTTT.

In this sample, this clone turned up a few times. Distinct nucleotide sequences in the sample also encode this CDR3. The chain carries TRBV9 and TRBJ1-2; D is undetermined. The length of the CDR3 is 14 residues. Germline CDR1 SGDLS, CDR2 YYNGEE. DNA for the CDR3: TGTGCAGGCAGCGTGATTGAAAGGTCCGGAGGCTACACCTTC. Translation: CAGSVIERSGGYTF.

The table lists this clone with many counts. V gene TRBV7-6 combines with J gene TRBJ1-4; 7 positions match TRBD1. Trimming at V came to 1 base and at J to 8 bases, leaving 4 bases not matched to a gene. Per germline, CDR1 SGHVS and CDR2 FNYEAQ. This CDR3 region has 14 residues. The CDR3 loop is CASSLEGGEEKLFF. CDR3 bases: TGTGCCAGCAGCTTAGAAGGGGGCGAGGAAAAACTGTTTTTT.

By proportion, this clone is medium-sized (0.01 to 0.1%). V gene TRBV28 combines with J gene TRBJ1-6, with TRBD1 as a possible D gene (5 bases). The CDR3 is 16 residues long. CDR1 and CDR2 (germline): MDHEN, SYDVKM. Trimming removed 5 bases at V and 10 bases at J, with 21 bases between. The CDR3 sequence: CASSPPRVSQGSPLHF. Here the CDR3 DNA reads TGTGCCAGCAGTCCCCCTCGGGTCTCTCAGGGCTCACCCCTCCACTTT.

V is TRBV6-4 and J is TRBJ2-7; D is uncertain. CDR1 is MRHNA and CDR2 is SNTAGT in the germline V gene. V was pared by 6 bases and J by 4 bases, with 13 bases between. This CDR3 comprises 13 residues. The CDR3 sequence: CASSLGKGYEQYF. CDR3 sequence (DNA): TGTGCCAGCAGCTTGGGAAAAGGATACGAGCAGTACTTC.

This clone was picked up many times. The chain has TRBV2 and TRBJ2-7; D is undetermined. In germline, CDR1 is SNHLY, CDR2 FYNNEI. V was shortened by 3 bases and J by 6 bases, with 18 bases between the two germline ends. CDR3 length: 15 residues. DNA of the CDR3: TGTGCCAGCAGTGACGGAAGGGTCCTCCCGGGCGAGCAGTACTTC. This sequence encodes CASSDGRVLPGEQYF.

This clone was seen just once. Since a much larger clone is just one base distant, this may be a read error. The V and J genes are TRBV9 and TRBJ2-4; D is perhaps TRBD1 or TRBD2 (5 bases each). The CDR3 loop spans 15 amino acids. Germline loops: CDR1 SGDLS, CDR2 YYNGEE. DNA of the CDR3: TGTGCCATCAGCACTGGGGACGCCCTAAAAAACATTCAGTACTTC. It codes for CAISTGDALKNIQYF. The variable domain in full, completed from reference TRBV9 and TRBJ2-4, reads DSGVTQTPKHLITATGQRVTLRCSPRSGDLSVYWYQQSLDQGLQFLIQYYNGEERAKGNILERFSAQQFPDLHSELNLSSLELGDSALYFCAISTGDALKNIQYFGAGTRLSVL.

By share of the sample, this clone is medium-sized (0.01 to 0.1%). The V and J genes are TRBV10-3 and TRBJ1-1; D remains unclear. Trimming took off 0 bases at V and 3 bases at J, with 5 bases between the two ends. The CDR3 totals 13 residues. Per germline, CDR1 ENHRY and CDR2 SYGVKD. This CDR3 is CAISESVYTEAFF. The CDR3 bases are TGTGCCATCAGTGAGTCGGTGTACACTGAAGCTTTCTTT.

The sample holds many counts of this clone. The chain combines TRBV20-1 with TRBJ1-6; D call uncertain. This CDR3 is 13 amino acids long. V was pared by 5 bases and J by 3 bases, with 8 bases between. Per germline, CDR1 DFQATT and CDR2 SNEGSKA (reference sequence). The DNA for the CDR3 is TGCAGTGCTCGCCGGGACTATAATTCACCCCTCCACTTT. This gives the protein CSARRDYNSPLHF.

This clone counts as medium-sized. The chain recombines TRBV20-1 with TRBJ1-5, with D perhaps matching TRBD1 (6 bases). The V gene's germline CDR1 is DFQATT and CDR2 SNEGSKA (reference sequence). The CDR3 is 14 residues long. Trimming cost V 4 bases and J 3 bases, with 13 bases left between them. The CDR3 protein is CSAIQGPSNQPQHF. Written as DNA, the CDR3 is TGCAGTGCTATACAGGGTCCTTCCAATCAGCCCCAGCATTTT.